Presented here are 25 T cell receptor beta chains from one specimen sequenced in a study of post-analysis software for immune sequencing data. Study results and caveats: Relative to controls, patients had a few TRBV segments at higher frequency, with TRBV5-6, TRBV5-1 and TRBV20-1 among these.

Their specific antigens are unknown. The TCR beta cDNA libraries carried unique molecular identifiers. TCRdb ran MiXCR on the PCR reads and lists one entry per CDR3 protein. The sample has approximately 630,000 distinct CDR3 sequences; approximately 60% are singletons. The specimen sequenced was blood. The receptor source for this set is a girl aged 2 to 9 with multiple sclerosis.

This rearrangement joins TRBV18 to TRBJ1-2; D possibly corresponds to TRBD1 (6 bases). V was trimmed by 0 bases and J by 0 bases, leaving 11 bases between them. There are 16 residues in the CDR3. From germline, CDR1 is KGHSH and CDR2 LQKENI. CDR3 loop: CASSPPRGAANYGYTF. The CDR3 nucleotides are TGTGCCAGCTCACCACCGAGGGGGGCGGCTAACTATGGCTACACCTTC.

This clonotype was counted a few times. The chain uses TRBV29-1 and TRBJ1-2; TRBD1 might be the D (6 bases). This CDR3 comprises 13 residues. Trimming removed 2 bases at V and 7 bases at J, with 14 bases between. Looked up from germline, CDR1 is SQVTM and CDR2 is ANQGSEA. CDR3 protein: CSVELGGASGYTF. CDR3 DNA: TGCAGCGTTGAATTAGGGGGTGCGTCTGGCTACACCTTC.

CDR3 in amino acids: CASTSGTTREQFF. The CDR3 nucleotides read TGCGCCAGCACCTCCGGGACTACCCGAGAGCAGTTCTTC. The gene calls are TRBV10-1 and TRBJ2-1; 7 nucleotides agree with TRBD2. In germline, CDR1 is WNHNN, CDR2 SYGVQD (reference sequence). V lost 7 bases to trimming and J lost 10 bases; unmatched junction nucleotides: 10. The CDR3 is 13 residues long.

V and J are TRBV29-1 and TRBJ1-2, with D uncertain. From germline, CDR1 is SQVTM and CDR2 ANQGSEA. The ends were cut back, 4 bases at V and 10 bases at J, with 10 bases in the middle. The CDR3 has 10 residues. The CDR3 coding sequence is TGCAGCGTTGGGACGGATGACTACACCTTC. Its protein product is CSVGTDDYTF.

The chain combines TRBV4-2 with TRBJ1-5, with TRBD1 matching 7 bases. V gave up 5 bases and J gave up 1 base; unmatched junction bases: 11. This CDR3 has 17 amino acids. Germline V gives CDR1 LGHNA, CDR2 YNFKEQ. In DNA form, the CDR3 reads TGTGCCAGCAGCAGCAACCGGGACAGTGCCAGCAATCAGCCCCAGCATTTT. This translates into CASSSNRDSASNQPQHF.

This clonotype appeared a few times. The rearrangement uses TRBV9 and TRBJ2-1; 8 nucleotides match TRBD1. The CDR3 loop spans 14 amino acids. The germline gives CDR1 SGDLS, CDR2 YYNGEE. The V segment lost 3 bases and the J segment 5 bases; nucleotides outside the gene matches: 4. This CDR3 reads CASSEKDRDNEQFF. CDR3 coding DNA: TGTGCCAGCAGCGAGAAGGACAGGGACAATGAGCAGTTCTTC.

This chain uses TRBV7-8 with TRBJ1-1; no clear D. Germline V gene sequence: CDR1 SGHVS, CDR2 FQNEAQ. V lost 8 bases and J lost 4, with 20 bases in between. This CDR3 is built from 15 residues. The CDR3 loop is CASGLRTGGGTEAFF. CDR3 DNA: TGTGCCAGCGGATTAAGGACCGGCGGTGGCACTGAAGCTTTCTTT.

V is TRBV5-1 and J is TRBJ2-1; 10 bases align to TRBD2. Germline V gene data show CDR1 as SGHRS and CDR2 as YFSETQ. This CDR3 region has 15 residues. With V trimmed by 5 bases and J by 4 bases, 6 bases remained unmatched. As DNA, the CDR3 is TGCGCCAGCAGTAGCGGGGGACTAGCGTACAATGAGCAGTTCTTC. Translating gives CASSSGGLAYNEQFF.

The V call is TRBV12-3 or TRBV12-4, the J call TRBJ2-1; 12 nucleotides line up with TRBD2. Trimming cost V 6 bases and J 6 bases; bases outside gene matches: 9. The CDR3 extends over 16 amino acids. CDR3 nucleotide sequence: TGTGCCAGCAGCCGGACTAGCGGGATTGGGGGCAATGAGCAGTTCTTC. Translating it yields CASSRTSGIGGNEQFF.

The chain recombines TRBV20-1 with TRBJ2-1, with TRBD1 identical over 7 bases. Germline CDR1 reads DFQATT; CDR2 reads SNEGSKA (reference sequence). Trimming cost V 6 bases and J 5 bases; bases outside gene matches: 10. The CDR3 is 14 residues long. This CDR3 is CSAPKGAGNNEQFF. For the CDR3, the DNA is TGCAGTGCCCCAAAGGGGGCAGGGAACAATGAGCAGTTCTTC.

The rearrangement uses TRBV10-1 and TRBJ2-1; unclear D gene. Germline lookup yields CDR1 WNHNN and CDR2 SYGVQD (reference sequence). The CDR3 runs 14 residues. Trimming shortened V by 0 bases and J by 10 bases, and 13 bases separated the two germline ends. The CDR3, as DNA: TGCGCCAGCAGTGAGTCGACTGATCGCAGCGAGCAGTTCTTC. Its protein is CASSESTDRSEQFF.

The chain is built from TRBV7-9 and TRBJ1-1; D gene ambiguous. This CDR3 spans 14 amino acids. V was pared by 3 bases and J by 2 bases, with 10 bases between. Germline V lookup: CDR1 SEHNR, CDR2 FQNEAQ (reference sequence). The CDR3 coding sequence is TGTGCCAGCAGCTTTGCAGGTCCAAACACTGAAGCTTTCTTT. Protein sequence: CASSFAGPNTEAFF.

A note on this clonotype: The junction and the germline gene differ at one end; a read error may be behind it. This chain uses TRBV5-6 with TRBJ2-1; 8 bases are shared with TRBD2. CDR1 SGHDT and CDR2 YYEEEE come from the germline V gene. The CDR3 has 16 amino acids. The CDR3 DNA reads TGTGCCAGCAACTTGGCTGTTCTAGCGGGTAACAATGAGCAGTTCTTC. This translates into CASNLAVLAGNNEQFF.

The chain links TRBV7-3 to TRBJ2-2, with D unresolved. V was pared by 1 base and J by 9 bases, with 9 bases between. This CDR3 has 13 amino acids. Per the germline V gene, CDR1 is SGHTA and CDR2 is FQGTGA. The CDR3 reads CASSLSGNRELFF. DNA for the CDR3: TGTGCCAGCAGCTTAAGTGGGAATCGGGAGCTGTTTTTT.

The rearrangement links TRBV11-2 to TRBJ2-7; D could derive from TRBD1 or TRBD2 (5 bases each). V was pared by 0 bases and J by 3 bases, with 15 bases between. The CDR3 is made up of 16 amino acids. CDR1 and CDR2 (germline): SGHAT, FQNNGV. The CDR3 DNA is TGTGCCAGCAGCTTAGACCCCGGGACGGCGAACTACGAGCAGTACTTC. As protein: CASSLDPGTANYEQYF.

This clonotype was seen once. V is TRBV6-5 and J is TRBJ2-3; D is possibly TRBD1 (5 bases). Germline V gene lookup returns CDR1 MNHEY and CDR2 SVGAGI. The CDR3 covers 15 residues. V was pared by 2 bases and J by 2 bases, with 11 bases between. This chain's CDR3 is CASSYGAGLTDTQYF. The DNA of the CDR3 is TGTGCCAGCAGTTACGGGGCAGGGCTCACAGATACGCAGTATTTT.

V gene TRBV18 combines with J gene TRBJ2-3, with a weak D call TRBD1 (6 bases). The germline V gene encodes CDR1 KGHSH and CDR2 LQKENI. The germline V and J ends were trimmed by 1 base and 5 bases, with 16 bases remaining between them. This CDR3 is built from 16 residues. CDR3 in DNA: TGTGCCAGCTCACCACTGTTCCAGGGGAGTAAAGATACGCAGTATTTT. Translation gives CASSPLFQGSKDTQYF.

The V call is TRBV27, the J call TRBJ2-1, with TRBD1 matching 12 bases. Germline V gene lookup returns CDR1 MNHEY and CDR2 SMNVEV (reference sequence). The CDR3 runs to 15 residues. V dropped 3 bases and J dropped 7; count of bases not matched to a gene: 4. The CDR3 protein is CASSLGTGGSNEQFF. DNA for the CDR3: TGTGCCAGCAGTTTGGGGACAGGGGGCTCAAATGAGCAGTTCTTC.

The chain couples TRBV27 to TRBJ1-1, with a weak D call TRBD1 (6 bases). V lost 4 bases and J lost 1, with 19 bases in between. The CDR3 length is 17 residues. Germline V CDR1 and CDR2: MNHEY, SMNVEV (reference sequence). The CDR3 loop is CASSSTLWTAGNTEAFF. The DNA for the CDR3 is TGTGCCAGCAGTTCGACCCTTTGGACAGCAGGGAACACTGAAGCTTTCTTT.

The chain recombines TRBV4-2 with TRBJ2-7; a weak D match, TRBD1 (6 bases). CDR3 length equals 15 residues. Germline assignment: CDR1 LGHNA and CDR2 YNFKEQ. V was clipped by 4 bases and J by 2 bases, with 15 bases between them. The CDR3 protein is CASSRDFGDTYEQYF. CDR3 nucleotides: TGTGCCAGCAGCCGAGATTTCGGGGACACCTACGAGCAGTACTTC.

Only a few counts were recorded for this clonotype. The chain uses TRBV6-1 and TRBJ2-3, with 9 bases identical to TRBD1. Germline CDR1 MNHNS, CDR2 SASEGT. The CDR3 spans 17 residues. V was clipped by 6 bases and J by 5 bases; unmatched bases: 15. The CDR3 is CASSRRLNRGLIDTQYF. The CDR3 nucleotides are TGTGCCAGCAGCCGACGATTGAACAGGGGGCTAATAGATACGCAGTATTTT.

This chain joins TRBV29-1 and TRBJ2-5; D possibly corresponds to TRBD1 (6 bases). The DNA end is more similar to TRBJ2-7, so the J call may be wrong. This CDR3 has 18 residues. Germline V gives CDR1 SQVTM, CDR2 ANQGSEA. CDR3: CSVATPPTTTGPYYEQYF. The CDR3, as DNA: TGCAGCGTTGCAACCCCACCGACCACTACAGGGCCCTACTACGAGCAGTACTTC.

V is TRBV6-5 and J is TRBJ1-6; D unclear. In germline, CDR1 is MNHEY, CDR2 SVGAGI. The CDR3 totals 15 residues. V shed 7 bases and J shed 7 bases, with 17 bases lying between them. Here the CDR3 DNA reads TGTGCCAGCATCCGACGGGCTCCGGGGAATTCACCCCTCCACTTT. It codes for CASIRRAPGNSPLHF.

The rearrangement joins TRBV7-9 to TRBJ1-1; TRBD1 matches 8 bases. V dropped 5 bases and J dropped 1; count of bases not matched to a gene: 12. CDR3 length equals 17 residues. Looked up from germline, CDR1 is SEHNR and CDR2 is FQNEAQ (reference sequence). The CDR3 spells CASSPTRGQRGNTEAFF. CDR3 in DNA: TGTGCCAGCAGCCCGACCAGGGGGCAGAGAGGGAACACTGAAGCTTTCTTT.

There are a few counts of this clonotype. This chain connects TRBV5-6 to TRBJ1-2, with TRBD1 as a possible D gene (5 bases). Trimming left V 1 base short and J 5 bases short, with 18 bases between. CDR3 length equals 16 residues. CDR1 is SGHDT and CDR2 is YYEEEE in the germline V gene. CDR3 residues: CASSLNYRTPRYGYTF. CDR3 nucleotides: TGTGCCAGCAGCTTGAATTACAGGACCCCTAGGTATGGCTACACCTTC.